Each of the 18 T cell receptor beta chains below was sequenced from the same sample in a study of shared clonotypes between healthy human individuals. The method was immunoSEQ multiplex PCR; TCRdb's version includes in-frame clones alone and lacks a portion of them. The data hold almost 750,000 clones, with around 77% observed a single time. The specimen was memory CD4+ T cells sorted from blood. Subset noted: CD45RA-negative fraction. The receptors stem from a woman aged 25-40 years in good health.

The chain carries TRBV19 and TRBJ2-3; no firm D call. Per the germline V gene, CDR1 is LNHDA and CDR2 is SQIVND (reference sequence). The V end was cut by 0 bases, the J end by 2 bases, with 6 bases between. The CDR3 has 14 amino acids. CDR3 residues: CASSIEQYTDTQYF. The CDR3 coding sequence is TGTGCCAGTAGTATAGAACAATACACAGATACGCAGTATTTT.

The gene calls are TRBV7-9 and TRBJ2-7; no firm D call. From germline, CDR1 is SEHNR and CDR2 FQNEAQ (reference sequence). The germline V and J ends were trimmed by 2 bases and 6 bases, with 8 bases remaining between them. This CDR3 is 12 amino acids long. The CDR3 reads CASSLQVSEQYF. Here the CDR3 DNA reads TGTGCCAGCAGCTTACAGGTCAGCGAGCAGTACTTC. The variable domain in full, completed from reference TRBV7-9 and TRBJ2-7, reads DTGVSQNPRHKITKRGQNVTFRCDPISEHNRLYWYRQTLGQGPEFLTYFQNEAQLEKSRLLSDRFSAERPKGSFSTLEIQRTEQGDSAMYLCASSLQVSEQYFGPGTRLTVT.

V and J are TRBV2 and TRBJ2-1; TRBD2 matches at 14 bases. Looked up from germline, CDR1 is SNHLY and CDR2 is FYNNEI. V lost 6 bases to trimming and J lost 8 bases; unmatched junction nucleotides: 6. This CDR3 has 15 residues. The CDR3: CASRPTSGRAYEQFF. The CDR3 coding sequence is TGTGCCAGCAGGCCGACTAGCGGGAGGGCCTATGAGCAGTTCTTC.

The count of this clone is one. The chain joins TRBV18 to TRBJ1-4; possible D gene TRBD1, 5 bases. The CDR3 is 16 residues long. Trimming removed 4 bases at V and 8 bases at J, with 20 bases between. Germline V CDR1 and CDR2: KGHSH, LQKENI. This chain's CDR3 is CASSRGRSLRGEKLFF. In DNA form, the CDR3 reads TGTGCCAGCTCACGAGGCAGAAGTCTCCGGGGGGAAAAACTGTTTTTT.

The rearrangement uses TRBV7-9 and TRBJ1-2; 8 bases match TRBD1. The ends lost 3 bases at V and 8 bases at J; junction bases unmatched: 11. Germline lookup yields CDR1 SEHNR and CDR2 FQNEAQ (reference sequence). This CDR3 has 15 amino acids. The CDR3 sequence is CASSLGQAFTEGYTF. CDR3 nucleotide sequence: TGTGCCAGCAGCTTGGGACAGGCGTTCACGGAGGGCTACACCTTC.

This chain connects TRBV19 to TRBJ1-4, with D possibly being TRBD1 (6 bases). The CDR3 is made up of 14 amino acids. CDR1 and CDR2 from the germline V gene are LNHDA and SQIVND (reference sequence). V lost 7 bases to trimming and J lost 8 bases, with 17 bases between them. CDR3 in amino acids: CASTIGGMDEKLFF. In DNA form, the CDR3 reads TGTGCCAGTACGATAGGGGGAATGGACGAAAAACTGTTTTTT. The full variable domain, in which reference TRBV19 and TRBJ1-4 provide the parts outside the CDR3, is DGGITQSPKYLFRKEGQNVTLSCEQNLNHDAMYWYRQDPGQGLRLIYYSQIVNDFQKGDIAEGYSVSREKKESFPLTVTSAQKNPTAFYLCASTIGGMDEKLFFGSGTQLSVL.

The chain links TRBV27 to TRBJ2-7, with D tentatively TRBD1 (6 bases). The V gene's germline CDR1 is MNHEY and CDR2 SMNVEV (reference sequence). This CDR3 is built from 18 residues. V was trimmed by 5 bases and J by 0 bases, leaving 23 bases between them. CDR3 in DNA: TGTGCCAGCAGTGTCAGCCTTTATAGGGACAAGGACTCCTACGAGCAGTACTTC. This encodes CASSVSLYRDKDSYEQYF.

The chain combines TRBV28 with TRBJ1-3; 8 nucleotides line up with TRBD1. The CDR3 is 14 amino acids. The germline gives CDR1 MDHEN, CDR2 SYDVKM. Trimming cost V 5 bases and J 9 bases; bases outside gene matches: 9. CDR3 in amino acids: CASSQGQGGGTIYF. DNA for the CDR3: TGTGCCAGCAGTCAAGGACAGGGAGGGGGCACCATATATTTT.

This chain connects TRBV6-5 to TRBJ2-3; 9 positions agree with TRBD2. After removal of 8 bases from V and 4 bases from J, the junction contained 4 bases not matched to a gene. Germline loops: CDR1 MNHEY, CDR2 SVGAGI. This CDR3 has 13 amino acids. CDR3 coding DNA: TGTGCCAGCGGCGGGAGGGGAGCAGATACGCAGTATTTT. It specifies CASGGRGADTQYF.

The CDR3 loop is CASSRSSTGFLNEQYF. The CDR3 DNA reads TGTGCCAGCAGCCGCTCAAGCACAGGGTTTCTCAACGAGCAGTACTTC. V gene TRBV11-1 combines with J gene TRBJ2-7, with D possibly matching TRBD1 (6 bases). V lost 5 bases and J lost 5, with 22 bases in between. From germline, CDR1 is SGHAT and CDR2 FQDESV (reference sequence). The CDR3 sequence is 16 residues long.

The gene calls are TRBV7-8 and TRBJ1-2; unclear D gene. The CDR3 spans 13 residues. V lost 5 bases, J lost 8 bases, and 15 bases lay in between. Germline V CDR1 and CDR2: SGHVS, FQNEAQ. The CDR3 region is CASSPPGVVGYTF. The CDR3 bases are TGTGCCAGCAGCCCCCCGGGTGTAGTCGGCTACACCTTC.

The chain links TRBV30 to TRBJ1-5; no clear D. The V gene's germline CDR1 is GTSNPN and CDR2 SVGIG (reference sequence). The CDR3 contains 12 residues. Deletions cut 0 bases from V and 5 bases from J, with 5 bases between. CDR3: CAWSVPYQPQHF. The CDR3 nucleotides read TGTGCCTGGAGTGTCCCCTATCAGCCCCAGCATTTT.

This clone was counted at least ten times. The V call is TRBV11-2, the J call TRBJ2-7; 7 nucleotides align to TRBD2. With 0 bases clipped from V and 4 bases from J, the junction kept 12 bases outside the gene matches. The CDR3 length is 17 residues. Germline V gene sequence: CDR1 SGHAT, CDR2 FQNNGV. The CDR3 protein is CASSLDLTSDKGYEQYF. CDR3 sequence (DNA): TGTGCCAGCAGCTTAGATCTAACTAGCGACAAAGGATACGAGCAGTACTTC.

V and J are TRBV25-1 and TRBJ1-2; D remains unclear. CDR1 MGHDK and CDR2 SYGVNS come from the germline V gene. V lost 3 bases to trimming and J lost 1 base, with 6 bases between them. This CDR3 spans 13 amino acids. This chain's CDR3 is CASSDKINYGYTF. CDR3 DNA sequence: TGTGCCAGCAGTGACAAGATTAACTATGGCTACACCTTC.

This clone has a handful of counts. The V gene is TRBV2, the J gene TRBJ1-5, with D tentatively TRBD1 (5 bases). V lost 3 bases, J lost 2 bases, and 11 bases lay in between. The CDR3 consists of 15 residues. Germline lookup yields CDR1 SNHLY and CDR2 FYNNEI. The CDR3 bases are TGTGCCAGCAGTGAGAACATAGGGGGCAATCAGCCCCAGCATTTT. This encodes CASSENIGGNQPQHF.

Notes on this clone: The same CDR3 can be traced to other DNA sequences in this sample. The V call is TRBV28, the J call TRBJ1-3; the D is unclear. The CDR3 is 12 residues long. Germline V gene data show CDR1 as MDHEN and CDR2 as SYDVKM. Trimming pared 3 bases from V and 2 bases from J, leaving 2 bases between. CDR3 DNA sequence: TGTGCCAGCAGTTTTGCTGGAAACACCATATATTTT. It is translated as CASSFAGNTIYF.

The chain joins TRBV25-1 to TRBJ1-5; D is unclear. V lost 6 bases to trimming and J lost 7 bases, with 16 bases between them. The germline V gene encodes CDR1 MGHDK and CDR2 SYGVNS. The CDR3 loop spans 14 amino acids. The CDR3 is CASSHPGQDQPQHF. In nucleotides, the CDR3 is TGTGCCAGCAGCCACCCCGGGCAGGACCAGCCCCAGCATTTT.

V is TRBV6-1 and J is TRBJ1-5; perhaps TRBD1 as D (5 bases). Germline CDR1 MNHNS, CDR2 SASEGT. This CDR3 region has 17 residues. V lost 2 bases and J lost 8, with 22 bases in between. CDR3 residues: CASSELRFGRAKEPQHF. The CDR3, as DNA: TGTGCCAGCAGTGAACTTAGATTCGGCAGGGCGAAGGAGCCCCAGCATTTT.